Below, 19 T cell receptor beta chains from the same sample are listed, as sequenced in a study of blood T cells in healthy people across ages. Sample-barcoded 5' priming and a J-beta primer mix drove a second PCR of roughly 6 to 12 cycles. MiXCR, applied by TCRdb to the 5' RACE reads, yields one record per CDR3 protein. The sample gives some 370,000 distinct CDR3 sequences, about 55% of which show up once; under 65% is in the top ten. The sample was blood. These receptors were collected from a man in his 60s in good health.

The genes are TRBV27 and TRBJ2-4; D is undetermined. Germline V gene sequence: CDR1 MNHEY, CDR2 SMNVEV (reference sequence). V was pared by 7 bases and J by 1 base, with 14 bases between. The CDR3 runs to 15 residues. The CDR3, as DNA: TGTGCCAGCACCCAGGTCCCCCTGGCCAAAAACATTCAGTACTTC. Protein: CASTQVPLAKNIQYF.

The genes are TRBV29-1 and TRBJ2-1; 14 nucleotides match TRBD2. The CDR3 covers 15 residues. The junction had 8 bases not matched to a gene; V was cut back by 6 bases and J by 7 bases. Looked up from germline, CDR1 is SQVTM and CDR2 is ANQGSEA. The CDR3 sequence: CSVVRLAGGGNEQFF. The CDR3 coding sequence is TGCAGCGTCGTTAGACTAGCGGGAGGGGGGAATGAGCAGTTCTTC.

This clonotype was picked up a small number of times. Here the CDR3 DNA reads TGTGCCAGCAGCCTTGGTGGGGGGCTGGAAGGCTACACCTTC. Its protein is CASSLGGGLEGYTF. This chain joins TRBV4-2 and TRBJ1-2; D perhaps matches TRBD1 (6 bases). Deletions cut 4 bases from V and 8 bases from J, with 17 bases between. The CDR3 is 14 residues long. Germline V gene lookup returns CDR1 LGHNA and CDR2 YNFKEQ.

The chain combines TRBV7-9 with TRBJ1-5; D unclear. V lost 3 bases, J lost 2 bases, and 8 bases lay in between. The CDR3 spans 14 residues. CDR1 is SEHNR, CDR2 FQNEAQ, per germline (reference sequence). CDR3 loop: CASSLHGGNQPQHF. CDR3 sequence (DNA): TGTGCCAGCAGCTTGCATGGTGGCAATCAGCCCCAGCATTTT.

The V and J genes are TRBV20-1 and TRBJ2-1; TRBD2 matches 8 bases. With V trimmed by 5 bases and J by 6 bases, 15 bases remained unmatched. Germline V lookup: CDR1 DFQATT, CDR2 SNEGSKA (reference sequence). The CDR3 has 16 amino acids. The chain's CDR3 is CSAPISRGGIFNEQFF. DNA for the CDR3: TGCAGTGCTCCTATATCTCGGGGGGGCATTTTCAATGAGCAGTTCTTC.

This clonotype was observed many times. It may be a read error: a sequence one base away is much more abundant. V is TRBV11-2 and J is TRBJ2-3; D might be TRBD1 (5 bases). V lost 5 bases and J lost 2, with 11 bases in between. This CDR3 comprises 14 residues. Germline assignment: CDR1 SGHAT and CDR2 FQNNGV. In DNA, the CDR3 is TGTGCCAGCAGCGGGGCAGGGCTCACAGATACGCAGTATTTT. Translating gives CASSGAGLTDTQYF.

The chain employs TRBV4-2 and TRBJ2-3; 9 nucleotides align to TRBD2. V shed 3 bases, J shed 0 bases, and the junction held 4 bases outside the gene matches. Germline values: CDR1 LGHNA, CDR2 YNFKEQ. This CDR3 comprises 16 residues. The CDR3 nucleotides read TGTGCCAGCAGCCAGGGACTAGCCGAGAGCACAGATACGCAGTATTTT. This translates into CASSQGLAESTDTQYF.

The J gene is TRBJ2-5, the V gene TRBV9, with D unclear. Germline values: CDR1 SGDLS, CDR2 YYNGEE. V was trimmed by 0 bases and J by 0 bases, leaving 12 bases between them. The CDR3 runs 16 residues. In DNA form, the CDR3 reads TGTGCCAGCAGCGTAGCTTTGGAATTAGACCAAGAGACCCAGTACTTC. Translating gives CASSVALELDQETQYF.

In nucleotides, the CDR3 is TGTGCCAGCAGCCTCTCGGTCGGTTTCACAGATACGCAGTATTTT. It codes for CASSLSVGFTDTQYF. This rearrangement joins TRBV14 to TRBJ2-3; D is unclear. Germline loops: CDR1 SGHDN, CDR2 FVKESK. The CDR3 consists of 15 residues. V was cut by 4 bases and J by 2 bases, with 13 bases left in between.

V gene TRBV7-2 combines with J gene TRBJ2-5, with TRBD1 as a possible D gene (5 bases). The CDR3 length is 12 residues. The V gene's germline CDR1 is SGHTA and CDR2 FQGNSA. V lost 0 bases and J 11 bases, leaving 10 bases between the germline ends. This CDR3 is CASSLADNEQYF. CDR3 nucleotide sequence: TGTGCCAGCAGCTTAGCGGACAATGAGCAGTACTTC.

This clonotype was seen a handful of times. This rearrangement joins TRBV5-5 to TRBJ2-7; tentatively, D is TRBD2 (5 bases). The CDR3 totals 14 residues. Germline V gene data show CDR1 as SGHKS and CDR2 as YYEKEE (reference sequence). Trimming removed 2 bases at V and 2 bases at J, with 11 bases between. This chain's CDR3 is CASSFRGPPYEQYF. The CDR3 DNA sequence: TGTGCCAGCAGCTTCCGGGGTCCACCCTACGAGCAGTACTTC.

To note about this clonotype: A read error may explain this, as a much larger clone is one base away. The chain couples TRBV7-2 to TRBJ2-4; a weak D match, TRBD1 (6 bases). The CDR3 runs 12 residues. Trimming cost V 5 bases and J 11 bases, with 13 bases left between them. Germline CDR1 reads SGHTA; CDR2 reads FQGNSA. In nucleotides, the CDR3 is TGTGCCAGCAGCGCTTTCGAGGGGGTTCAGTACTTC. As protein: CASSAFEGVQYF.

This chain joins TRBV12-3 or TRBV12-4 and TRBJ2-1; 10 nucleotides agree with TRBD2. With V trimmed by 7 bases and J by 2 bases, 14 bases remained unmatched. The CDR3 is 18 amino acids. This chain's CDR3 is CASTQVLAGRPPYNEQFF. CDR3 DNA: TGTGCCAGCACCCAGGTACTAGCGGGACGACCGCCCTACAATGAGCAGTTCTTC.

This clonotype was seen a single time. The chain joins TRBV10-2 to TRBJ2-7, with 8 bases aligning to TRBD2. The CDR3 extends over 14 amino acids. The J segment lost 12 bases and the V segment lost 0 bases, leaving 10 bases of the junction unmatched. CDR1 is WSHSY, CDR2 SAAADI, per germline. CDR3 protein: CASSESKGTRNRYF. CDR3 in DNA: TGCGCCAGCAGTGAGTCGAAGGGGACTAGGAATAGGTACTTC.

This chain uses TRBV12-3 or TRBV12-4 with TRBJ2-3; D unresolved. Trimming shortened V by 6 bases and J by 4 bases, and 23 bases separated the two germline ends. The CDR3 length is 17 residues. CDR3 nucleotides: TGTGCCAGCAGCCTATACAATACCGGCCAGTGGGCAGATACGCAGTATTTT. It codes for CASSLYNTGQWADTQYF.

The rearrangement links TRBV4-1 to TRBJ2-1, with 7 bases identical to TRBD2. The junction had 10 bases not matched to a gene; V was cut back by 0 bases and J by 2 bases. CDR3 size: 18 residues. The germline V gene has CDR1 MGHRA and CDR2 YSYEKL. The CDR3 bases are TGCGCCAGCAGCCAAGATTCGAGCGGGGTAGGAGCCTACAATGAGCAGTTCTTC. This translates into CASSQDSSGVGAYNEQFF.

Comment on this clonotype: Since a much larger clone is just one base distant, this may be a read error. The CDR3 DNA reads TGTGCCAGCAGTTGGGGTATGACGGTACAGGATGGTTCACCCCTCCACTTT. Protein sequence: CASSWGMTVQDGSPLHF. The rearrangement joins TRBV6-6 to TRBJ1-6; a possible D gene is TRBD1 (5 bases). V was clipped by 4 bases and J by 9 bases, with 22 bases between them. CDR3 size: 17 residues. Germline values: CDR1 MNHNY, CDR2 SVGAGI (reference sequence).

CDR3 in amino acids: CASSQGAKNEQFF. The CDR3 nucleotides are TGCGCCAGCAGCCAGGGGGCTAAAAATGAGCAGTTCTTC. The chain links TRBV5-1 to TRBJ2-1, with 8 bases identical to TRBD1. The CDR3 length is 13 residues. V was clipped by 4 bases and J by 7 bases; unmatched bases: 4. In germline, CDR1 is SGHRS, CDR2 YFSETQ.

This rearrangement joins TRBV4-2 to TRBJ2-1; 8 nucleotides line up with TRBD1. This CDR3 is built from 17 residues. Trimming at V came to 0 bases and at J to 6 bases, leaving 10 bases not matched to a gene. Germline-derived CDR1 and CDR2 are LGHNA and YNFKEQ. CDR3 coding DNA: TGTGCCAGCAGCCAAGAACCGACCGGGACAGGCCCCAATGAGCAGTTCTTC. This sequence encodes CASSQEPTGTGPNEQFF.